What follows are 16 T cell receptor beta chains derived from one specimen sequenced in a study of cytomegalovirus exposure and HLA in healthy donors. PCR involved 60 Vbeta and 13 Jbeta primers. Assay: immunoSEQ multiplex PCR; the TCRdb copy retains only in-frame clones and omits some. Found here are around 140,000 clones, approximately 84% of them singletons; the top ten hold roughly 9.7%. The sequenced sample was PBMCs. The receptors were sampled from a woman aged 55-70 years in good health and CMV-seropositive.

The chain is built from TRBV27 and TRBJ2-7, with TRBD2 identical over 10 bases. CDR1 and CDR2 (germline): MNHEY, SMNVEV (reference sequence). This CDR3 comprises 15 residues. J lost 4 bases, V lost 2 bases, and 5 bases had no gene match. CDR3 in amino acids: CASSLSGRAGYEQYF. The CDR3 nucleotides are TGTGCCAGCAGTTTAAGCGGGAGGGCCGGTTACGAGCAGTACTTC.

The chain links TRBV5-4 to TRBJ1-2, with TRBD1 as a possible D gene (6 bases). CDR3 size: 14 residues. V lost 4 bases, J lost 1 base, and 11 bases lay in between. In germline, CDR1 is SGHNT, CDR2 YYREEE (reference sequence). Here the CDR3 reads CASSPDSFNYGYTF. DNA for the CDR3: TGTGCCAGCAGCCCGGACAGTTTTAACTATGGCTACACCTTC.

This rearrangement joins TRBV7-8 to TRBJ2-1, with TRBD2 matching 10 bases. Trimming took 3 bases from V and 6 from J; bases not matched to a gene: 20. The CDR3 loop spans 20 amino acids. Looked up from germline, CDR1 is SGHVS and CDR2 is FQNEAQ. The chain's CDR3 is CASSLIFYNKAGGPSNEQFF. The CDR3 nucleotides are TGTGCCAGCAGCTTGATTTTTTATAACAAAGCGGGAGGGCCGAGCAATGAGCAGTTCTTC.

The genes are TRBV19 and TRBJ2-5, with a possible D match to TRBD1 (6 bases). Germline V gives CDR1 LNHDA, CDR2 SQIVND (reference sequence). This CDR3 spans 15 amino acids. V lost 8 bases, J lost 3 bases, and 19 bases lay in between. This CDR3 reads CASQERRTAKETQYF. The CDR3 region has the DNA TGTGCCAGTCAGGAACGTAGGACAGCAAAAGAGACCCAGTACTTC.

DNA for the CDR3: TGTGCCAGCAGCGCGGGGACGTATTCCTACGAGCAGTACTTC. It is translated as CASSAGTYSYEQYF. The chain uses TRBV5-4 and TRBJ2-7; perhaps TRBD2 as D (6 bases). This CDR3 is 14 amino acids long. V was cut by 4 bases and J by 1 base, with 12 bases left in between. In germline, CDR1 is SGHNT, CDR2 YYREEE (reference sequence).

The V and J genes are TRBV15 and TRBJ2-3; D unclear. Germline V gene lookup returns CDR1 LNHNV and CDR2 YYDKDF (reference sequence). CDR3 length equals 13 residues. Trimming pared 4 bases from V and 7 bases from J, leaving 12 bases between. CDR3 sequence (DNA): TGTGCCACCAGCATCGACATGTCGAATACGCAGTATTTT. Encoded protein: CATSIDMSNTQYF.

The V call is TRBV29-1, the J call TRBJ2-3; a weak D match, TRBD2 (6 bases). CDR3 length: 12 residues. Germline V gene lookup returns CDR1 SQVTM and CDR2 ANQGSEA. V lost 5 bases, J lost 0 bases, and 6 bases lay in between. Written as DNA, the CDR3 is TGCAGCGTTCGGGGGAGCACAGATACGCAGTATTTT. Encoded protein: CSVRGSTDTQYF.

This chain joins TRBV7-9 and TRBJ1-1; TRBD1 matches 7 bases. The junction had 8 bases not matched to a gene; V was cut back by 5 bases and J by 5 bases. Per the germline V gene, CDR1 is SEHNR and CDR2 is FQNEAQ (reference sequence). CDR3 size: 14 residues. The CDR3 sequence: CASSPPGRGTEAFF. The CDR3 DNA is TGTGCCAGCAGCCCCCCGGGCAGGGGGACTGAAGCTTTCTTT. Together with reference TRBV7-9 and TRBJ1-1, the CDR3 gives the full variable domain: DTGVSQNPRHKITKRGQNVTFRCDPISEHNRLYWYRQTLGQGPEFLTYFQNEAQLEKSRLLSDRFSAERPKGSFSTLEIQRTEQGDSAMYLCASSPPGRGTEAFFGQGTRLTVV.

This chain joins TRBV6-1 and TRBJ1-2; 7 bases line up with TRBD1. Germline-derived CDR1 and CDR2 are MNHNS and SASEGT. With 6 bases clipped from V and 7 bases from J, the junction kept 17 bases outside the gene matches. The CDR3 is 16 amino acids. CDR3 coding DNA: TGTGCCAGCAGCGAACGCCCGACGACAGGGTCTGGTGGCTACACCTTC. Protein sequence: CASSERPTTGSGGYTF.

The genes are TRBV7-2 and TRBJ2-3; TRBD2 aligns across 14 bases. The CDR3 consists of 17 residues. The junction had 12 bases not matched to a gene; V was cut back by 2 bases and J by 11 bases. Germline V gives CDR1 SGHTA, CDR2 FQGNSA. CDR3 residues: CASSLWGTSGSRAEQYF. The CDR3 DNA reads as TGTGCCAGCAGCTTATGGGGGACTAGCGGGAGTCGGGCTGAGCAGTATTTT.

This clone was counted a single time. The chain combines TRBV2 with TRBJ2-7; 7 positions agree with TRBD1. Germline CDR1 is SNHLY and CDR2 is FYNNEI. V dropped 5 bases and J dropped 4; count of bases not matched to a gene: 8. This CDR3 region has 14 residues. The CDR3 nucleotides read TGTGCCAGCAGTAGTGGAAGGGGGCAGTACGAGCAGTACTTC. This encodes CASSSGRGQYEQYF.

This clone was seen more than once but under ten times. The chain recombines TRBV6-5 with TRBJ1-2; tentative D call: TRBD1 (5 bases). Trimming took off 7 bases at V and 8 bases at J, with 23 bases between the two ends. Germline CDR1 MNHEY, CDR2 SVGAGI. The CDR3 has 15 amino acids. The CDR3 sequence is CASKPTGREERGYTF. Here the CDR3 DNA reads TGTGCCAGCAAACCCACGGGACGGGAGGAGAGGGGCTACACCTTC.

The rearrangement uses TRBV18 and TRBJ2-5; perhaps TRBD2 as D (5 bases). The DNA end favors TRBJ2-7, so the J call may be wrong. In germline, CDR1 is KGHSH, CDR2 LQKENI. The CDR3 covers 14 residues. CDR3: CASSPIRGSYEQYF. The CDR3 DNA follows: TGTGCCAGCTCACCAATCCGGGGATCCTACGAGCAGTACTTC.

The CDR3 loop reads CASSSPTRKGQETQYF. DNA for the CDR3: TGTGCCAGCAGTTCCCCAACTAGGAAGGGCCAAGAGACCCAGTACTTC. The V and J genes are TRBV28 and TRBJ2-5; D is perhaps TRBD2 (5 bases). The CDR3 covers 16 residues. V lost 4 bases and J lost 1, with 16 bases in between. Germline CDR1 MDHEN, CDR2 SYDVKM.

This clone was detected once. The V and J genes are TRBV2 and TRBJ1-1, with D possibly matching TRBD1 (5 bases). Trimming pared 3 bases from V and 1 base from J, leaving 9 bases between. The CDR3 spans 14 residues. The germline V gene has CDR1 SNHLY and CDR2 FYNNEI. The CDR3 here is CASSEGTRNTEAFF. CDR3 sequence (DNA): TGTGCCAGCAGTGAGGGGACTCGGAACACTGAAGCTTTCTTT.

This chain uses TRBV6-5 with TRBJ2-5; 10 positions match TRBD2. This CDR3 spans 14 amino acids. The V segment lost 5 bases and the J segment 2 bases; nucleotides outside the gene matches: 2. The germline V gene encodes CDR1 MNHEY and CDR2 SVGAGI. The CDR3 DNA follows: TGTGCCAGCAGTCCAGCGGGAGGGCAAGAGACCCAGTACTTC. Protein sequence: CASSPAGGQETQYF.